One sample yielded the 10 T cell receptor beta chains listed below, sequenced in a study of cytomegalovirus exposure and HLA in healthy donors. PCR amplification relied on 60 Vbeta primers (plus 13 Jbeta primers). TCRdb's table, derived via immunoSEQ multiplex PCR, lists solely in-frame clones and lacks some. Of some 90,000 clones listed, 80% are singletons. Sample: PBMCs. The receptor set was obtained from a woman aged 45 to 65 in good health and CMV-seropositive.

The rearrangement joins TRBV18 to TRBJ1-2, with 8 bases matching TRBD1. CDR3 length equals 16 residues. The germline V gene encodes CDR1 KGHSH and CDR2 LQKENI. The V and J ends lost 5 bases and 0 bases, in that order; junction bases with no gene match: 8. CDR3 in amino acids: CASSTGQGSPNYGYTF. DNA for the CDR3: TGTGCCAGCTCAACTGGACAGGGCTCTCCTAACTATGGCTACACCTTC.

V gene TRBV19 combines with J gene TRBJ2-4, with D uncertain. The length of the CDR3 is 15 residues. Trimming shortened V by 1 base and J by 7 bases, and 14 bases separated the two germline ends. The germline V gene encodes CDR1 LNHDA and CDR2 SQIVND (reference sequence). DNA of the CDR3: TGTGCCAGTAGTATAGGCGGCGGCCAGTTGAACATTCAGTACTTC. It specifies CASSIGGGQLNIQYF.

The J gene is TRBJ1-2, the V gene TRBV6-1; 7 nucleotides align to TRBD1. Germline CDR1 reads MNHNS; CDR2 reads SASEGT. This CDR3 has 14 amino acids. Losses at the gene ends were 8 bases for V and 6 bases for J; bases not matched to a gene: 12. In DNA, the CDR3 is TGTGCCAGCGTCGAGGGGGCGGGGTTGAATGGCTACACCTTC. It specifies CASVEGAGLNGYTF.

The chain carries TRBV6-6 and TRBJ2-1; 9 bases match TRBD1. Per germline, CDR1 MNHNY and CDR2 SVGAGI (reference sequence). The CDR3 has 15 residues. V dropped 2 bases and J dropped 2; count of bases not matched to a gene: 1. This CDR3 reads CASSYNRGPYNEQFF. DNA for the CDR3: TGTGCCAGCAGTTACAACAGGGGGCCCTACAATGAGCAGTTCTTC.

V is TRBV30 and J is TRBJ1-5; 8 nucleotides match TRBD1. Germline trimming cut 0 bases from V and 7 bases from J; bases unmatched to any gene: 5. This CDR3 region has 14 residues. The V gene's germline CDR1 is GTSNPN and CDR2 SVGIG (reference sequence). The CDR3 loop is CAWSVGQGWQPQHF. The CDR3 DNA is TGTGCCTGGAGTGTTGGACAGGGATGGCAGCCCCAGCATTTT.

The genes are TRBV5-1 and TRBJ2-2; D is possibly TRBD1 (5 bases). The CDR3 extends over 14 amino acids. Germline V gene data show CDR1 as SGHRS and CDR2 as YFSETQ. V was cut by 2 bases and J by 4 bases, with 9 bases left in between. The CDR3 bases are TGCGCCAGCAGCTTCGCAGGGATCACCGGGGAGCTGTTTTTT. It is translated as CASSFAGITGELFF.

CDR3 in DNA: TGCGCCAGCAGCTCGGGACTCCCTGTGGATGAGCAGTTCTTC. Translating it yields CASSSGLPVDEQFF. This chain connects TRBV5-1 to TRBJ2-1; D may be TRBD2 (6 bases). The CDR3 extends over 14 amino acids. Germline V lookup: CDR1 SGHRS, CDR2 YFSETQ. V shed 3 bases and J shed 8 bases, with 15 bases lying between them.

The chain's CDR3 is CASSLHAPTESSYEQYV. In DNA form, the CDR3 reads TGTGCCAGCAGCCTCCACGCCCCGACAGAGAGCTCCTACGAGCAGTACGTC. This chain links TRBV5-6 with TRBJ2-7; TRBD1 is a possible D gene (5 bases). CDR1 is SGHDT and CDR2 is YYEEEE in the germline V gene. V lost 4 bases, J lost 0 bases, and 20 bases lay in between. The CDR3 has 17 amino acids.

Of note for this clone: The junction and the germline gene differ at one end; a read error may be behind it. The chain recombines TRBV7-7 with TRBJ2-3; D possibly corresponds to TRBD2 (7 bases). The CDR3 loop spans 15 amino acids. Germline V gene lookup returns CDR1 SSHAT and CDR2 FNYEAQ (reference sequence). CDR3 in amino acids: CASSSLGGAGDTQYF. The CDR3 DNA is TGTGCTAGCAGCTCCTTAGGGGGGGCGGGAGATACGCAGTATTTT.

The chain links TRBV6-1 to TRBJ2-3, with 10 positions matching TRBD2. CDR3 length equals 15 residues. J lost 3 bases, V lost 11 bases, and 11 bases had no gene match. CDR1 MNHNS and CDR2 SASEGT come from the germline V gene. The CDR3 loop is CAGVSGGAGTDTQYF. CDR3 bases: TGTGCCGGCGTAAGCGGGGGGGCCGGTACAGATACGCAGTATTTT.